A single TCR beta chain is shown here with its context. The antigen is unknown. Every donor provided around 10 milliliters of peripheral blood. These data are taken from a study of blood T cells in healthy people across ages. Overall study: Roughly one uniquely barcoded beta molecule per two T cells was captured. General study findings and limits: Diversity estimates from one million T cells were considered underestimates.

Then a second PCR, running about 7 to 11 cycles, was carried out with a sample-barcoded 5' primer and a J-beta primer mix. TCRdb ran MiXCR on the 5' RACE reads and lists one entry per CDR3 protein. The sample yields roughly 1.9 million distinct CDR3 sequences, about 39% seen once. CDR3 size: 17 residues. The germline V gene has CDR1 DFQATT and CDR2 SNEGSKA (reference sequence). V was shortened by 2 bases and J by 4 bases, with 21 bases between the two germline ends. The chain employs TRBV20-1 and TRBJ2-1; TRBD1 is a possible D gene (5 bases). The sample was blood. This clonotype was sampled from a human donor in good health. Written as DNA, the CDR3 is TGCAGTGCTAGATCCAGGGAAGGTAAAGTGCGGTACAATGAGCAGTTCTTC. This sequence encodes CSARSREGKVRYNEQFF.